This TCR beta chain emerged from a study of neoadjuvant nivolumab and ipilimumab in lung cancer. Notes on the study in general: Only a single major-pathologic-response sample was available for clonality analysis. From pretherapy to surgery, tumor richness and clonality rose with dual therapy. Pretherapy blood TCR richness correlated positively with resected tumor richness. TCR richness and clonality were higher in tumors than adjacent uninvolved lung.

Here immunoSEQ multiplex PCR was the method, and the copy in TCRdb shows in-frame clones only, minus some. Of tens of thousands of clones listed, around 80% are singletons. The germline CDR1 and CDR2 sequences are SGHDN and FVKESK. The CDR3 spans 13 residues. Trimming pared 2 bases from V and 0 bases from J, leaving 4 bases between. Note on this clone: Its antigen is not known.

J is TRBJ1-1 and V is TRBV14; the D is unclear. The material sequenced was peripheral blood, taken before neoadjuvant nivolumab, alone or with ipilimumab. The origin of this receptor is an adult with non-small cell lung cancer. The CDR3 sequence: CASSQNLNTEAFF. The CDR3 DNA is TGTGCCAGCAGCCAAAACCTGAACACTGAAGCTTTCTTT.